This TCR beta chain was identified during a study of T-cell memory formation after mild COVID-19. This clonotype has only a few counts. Via MiXCR, TCRdb re-called the 5' RACE reads, giving one row per CDR3 protein. The sample carries approximately 350,000 distinct CDR3 sequences, 25% to 30% recorded once. Germline values: CDR1 SGHRS, CDR2 YFSETQ. The length of the CDR3 is 17 residues. V was pared by 0 bases and J by 7 bases, with 15 bases of the junction left unmatched. The receptor comes from an adult woman who had mild COVID-19 (a few samples of this study predate the infection). Cell type and time point are not known. Sequencing input: PBMCs or a T cell subset sorted from them (not recorded which). The chain employs TRBV5-1 and TRBJ1-1; 7 bases fit TRBD1. The CDR3 region is CASSLAARDSWNGEAFF. CDR3 sequence (DNA): TGCGCCAGCAGCTTGGCCGCCAGGGACAGCTGGAATGGTGAAGCTTTCTTT.